The 9 T cell receptor beta chains below come from one sample, sequenced in a study of neurological immune-mediated disorders. A single record per CDR3 protein comes from TCRdb applying MiXCR to the 5' RACE reads. Among about 57,000 distinct CDR3 sequences listed, about 13% were seen once. Sequencing was done on a sample of PBMCs. These receptors were collected from an older woman with HTLV-1-associated myelopathy (HAM/TSP).

Many counts were recorded for this clonotype. The V call is TRBV5-5, the J call TRBJ1-1; D gene ambiguous. The germline gives CDR1 SGHKS, CDR2 YYEKEE (reference sequence). V lost 4 bases to trimming and J lost 10 bases, with 17 bases between them. The CDR3 spans 13 residues. CDR3 sequence reads: CASSQYLGGGAFF. CDR3 sequence (DNA): TGTGCCAGCAGCCAGTACCTTGGAGGAGGAGCTTTCTTT.

This clonotype was recorded at least ten times. V gene TRBV5-1 combines with J gene TRBJ1-2; 7 bases are shared with TRBD1. Trimming took 4 bases from V and 2 from J; bases not matched to a gene: 8. Germline V CDR1 and CDR2: SGHRS, YFSETQ. This CDR3 has 15 residues. CDR3 protein: CASSLSTDRNYGYTF. The CDR3 DNA is TGCGCCAGCAGCCTCTCGACGGACAGGAACTATGGCTACACCTTC.

At least ten counts were recorded for this clonotype. The chain employs TRBV4-2 and TRBJ2-3; 14 bases line up with TRBD2. This CDR3 contains 16 residues. Germline trimming cut 6 bases from V and 5 bases from J; bases unmatched to any gene: 7. Germline V gene data show CDR1 as LGHNA and CDR2 as YNFKEQ. The CDR3 DNA is TGTGCCAGCAGTCAGGGACTAGCGGGAGATGGAGATACGCAGTATTTT. Residues: CASSQGLAGDGDTQYF.

This clonotype was counted at least ten times. J is TRBJ2-2 and V is TRBV11-2, with D tentatively TRBD1 or TRBD2 (5 bases each). V was pared by 5 bases and J by 3 bases, with 19 bases between. Germline CDR1 reads SGHAT; CDR2 reads FQNNGV. CDR3 length: 17 residues. The DNA for the CDR3 is TGTGCCAGCAGCCGGCGACTGGCAGGGCGGGACACCGGGGAGCTGTTTTTT. It codes for CASSRRLAGRDTGELFF.

This clonotype showed up many times. The V call is TRBV12-3 or TRBV12-4, the J call TRBJ1-1; D is possibly TRBD1 (6 bases). CDR3 size: 15 residues. V was trimmed by 6 bases and J by 4 bases, leaving 18 bases between them. CDR3 protein: CASRPYRASGTEAFF. The CDR3 nucleotides read TGTGCCAGCAGACCGTACAGGGCCTCGGGCACTGAAGCTTTCTTT.

This clonotype was observed many times. V is TRBV28 and J is TRBJ2-4; D not certain. The V gene's germline CDR1 is MDHEN and CDR2 SYDVKM. V was shortened by 6 bases and J by 2 bases, with 11 bases between the two germline ends. This CDR3 contains 14 residues. The CDR3 DNA reads as TGTGCCAGCAGCCGTGTAGAGCCCAAAAACATTCAGTACTTC. This sequence encodes CASSRVEPKNIQYF.

In regard to this clonotype: One junction end disagrees with the germline gene, perhaps due to a read error. The chain couples TRBV24-1 to TRBJ2-2, with D perhaps matching TRBD2 (5 bases). There are 15 residues in the CDR3. Germline V gene sequence: CDR1 KGHDR, CDR2 SFDVKD. Here the CDR3 DNA reads TGTGCCGCCAGTGACCCGGCGAAGGTAACCGGGGAGCCGTTTTTT. Translating gives CAASDPAKVTGEPFF.

This clonotype has more than one count but fewer than ten. In nucleotides, the CDR3 is TGCAGCGTTAAACGAGATACGCAGTATTTT. Protein sequence: CSVKRDTQYF. The rearrangement links TRBV29-1 to TRBJ2-3; D call uncertain. The germline V and J ends were trimmed by 5 bases and 5 bases, with 5 bases remaining between them. This CDR3 contains 10 residues. In germline, CDR1 is SQVTM, CDR2 ANQGSEA.

This clonotype was detected many times. This sequence joins TRBV29-1 and TRBJ2-5; D perhaps matches TRBD1 (6 bases). Germline V gene sequence: CDR1 SQVTM, CDR2 ANQGSEA. V was pared by 4 bases and J by 5 bases, with 11 bases between. The CDR3 runs to 12 residues. The CDR3: CSVGWTEETQYF. CDR3 bases: TGCAGCGTTGGGTGGACAGAGGAGACCCAGTACTTC.